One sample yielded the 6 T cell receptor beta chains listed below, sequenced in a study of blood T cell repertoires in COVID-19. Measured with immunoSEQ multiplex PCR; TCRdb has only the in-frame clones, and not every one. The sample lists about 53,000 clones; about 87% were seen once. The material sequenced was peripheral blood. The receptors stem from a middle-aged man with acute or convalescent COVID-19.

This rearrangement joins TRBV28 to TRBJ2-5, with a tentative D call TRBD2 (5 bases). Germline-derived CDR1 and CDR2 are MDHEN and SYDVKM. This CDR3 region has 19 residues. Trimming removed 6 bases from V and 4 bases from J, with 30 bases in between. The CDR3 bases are TGTGCCAGCAGCTCAACCCGGGGTCTGCTAGAGGCCATGACAGAGACCCAGTACTTC. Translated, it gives CASSSTRGLLEAMTETQYF.

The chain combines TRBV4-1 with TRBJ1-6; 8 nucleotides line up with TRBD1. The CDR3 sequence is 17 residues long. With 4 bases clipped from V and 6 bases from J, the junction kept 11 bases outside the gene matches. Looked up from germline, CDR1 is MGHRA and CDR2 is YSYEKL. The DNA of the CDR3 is TGCGCCAGCAGCCCACCTCTGGGCACAGGGGGTAATTCACCCCTCCACTTT. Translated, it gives CASSPPLGTGGNSPLHF.

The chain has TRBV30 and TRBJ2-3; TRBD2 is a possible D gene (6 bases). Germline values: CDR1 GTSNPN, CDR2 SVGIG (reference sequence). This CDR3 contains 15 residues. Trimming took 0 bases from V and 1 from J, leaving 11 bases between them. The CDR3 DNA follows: TGTGCCTGGAGTGTACTTGGCGGGGGCACAGATACGCAGTATTTT. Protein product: CAWSVLGGGTDTQYF.

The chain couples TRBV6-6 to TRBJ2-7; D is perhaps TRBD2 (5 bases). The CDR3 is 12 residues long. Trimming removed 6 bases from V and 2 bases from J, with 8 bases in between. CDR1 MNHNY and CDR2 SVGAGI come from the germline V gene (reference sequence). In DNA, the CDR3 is TGTGCCAGCAGCCAACTAGCCTACGAGCAGTACTTC. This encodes CASSQLAYEQYF.

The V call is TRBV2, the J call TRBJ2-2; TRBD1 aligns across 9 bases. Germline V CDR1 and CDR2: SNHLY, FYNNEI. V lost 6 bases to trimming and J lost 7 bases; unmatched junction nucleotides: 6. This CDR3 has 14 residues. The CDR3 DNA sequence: TGTGCCAGCAGGGAACAGGGGGCCGGCGGGGAGCTGTTTTTT. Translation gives CASREQGAGGELFF.

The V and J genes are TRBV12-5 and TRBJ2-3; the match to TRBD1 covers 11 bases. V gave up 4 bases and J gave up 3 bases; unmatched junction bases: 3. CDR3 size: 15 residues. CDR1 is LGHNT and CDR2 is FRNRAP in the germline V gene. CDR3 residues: CASGWGTGGTDTQYF. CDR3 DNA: TGTGCTAGTGGTTGGGGGACAGGGGGAACAGATACGCAGTATTTT.